The T cell receptor beta chain under discussion was sequenced for a study of T cells after yellow fever vaccination. Germline loops: CDR1 SGHVS, CDR2 FNYEAQ. Between the trimmed V and J ends, which lost 4 bases and 4 bases, there was a span of 14 bases. The CDR3 covers 14 residues. TCRdb independently ran MiXCR on the 5' RACE reads; one entry per CDR3 protein. The sample yields 450,000 to 600,000 distinct CDR3 sequences, roughly 14% seen once. The chain carries TRBV7-6 and TRBJ2-7, with a possible D match to TRBD2 (6 bases). Sample: PBMCs, taken on the day of the yellow fever booster vaccination. This TCR was sampled from a man aged 30 to 45 who received the YFV17D yellow fever vaccine. CDR3 sequence reads: CASSSRDWGYEQYF. The CDR3, as DNA: TGTGCCAGCAGCTCGCGGGACTGGGGATACGAGCAGTACTTC.